This T cell receptor beta chain comes out of a study of blood T cell repertoires in COVID-19. For the study at large: The United States, Italy and Spain were the sources of the acute and convalescent COVID-19 samples.

Germline V gene sequence: CDR1 WSHSY, CDR2 SAAADI. CDR3 size: 16 residues. Trimming took 6 bases from V and 1 from J; bases not matched to a gene: 8. Recovered Cohort 3 donors showed two negative PCRs, clearance, or symptom resolution. This clone was seen a handful of times. Generated by immunoSEQ multiplex PCR, the TCRdb table keeps only in-frame clones and is missing some. Altogether 250,000 to 300,000 clones are present, 85% to 90% being singletons, with the ten largest covering 1.5% to 2%. The chain employs TRBV10-2 and TRBJ1-5; 8 bases line up with TRBD1. The sequenced material came from PBMCs or T cells enriched from blood (not recorded which). This receptor was obtained from a woman aged 60-70 years who had recovered from COVID-19. The CDR3 protein is CASRAGGAWSNQPQHF. The CDR3 DNA is TGCGCCAGCAGGGCAGGGGGCGCGTGGAGCAATCAGCCCCAGCATTTT.